The 21 T cell receptor beta chains in this list originate from one sample, sequenced in a study of identical twins. MiXCR was run by TCRdb on the 5' RACE reads, yielding one entry per CDR3 protein. The sample consists of under 900,000 distinct CDR3 sequences, 18% of them appearing once. The same specimen was also included in a second study, on T cells expressing NK-cell markers.

The sequencing sample was made of PBMCs. These receptors all come from a woman aged 18-29 years in good health.

The rearrangement joins TRBV5-1 to TRBJ2-7; no clear D gene. The V and J ends lost 1 base and 7 bases respectively, with 9 bases between them. The CDR3 covers 12 residues. The germline V gene encodes CDR1 SGHRS and CDR2 YFSETQ. CDR3 loop: CASSLRPNEQYF. DNA of the CDR3: TGCGCCAGCAGCTTGAGGCCGAATGAGCAGTACTTC.

The gene calls are TRBV7-9 and TRBJ2-3, with 10 positions matching TRBD2. Germline-derived CDR1 and CDR2 are SEHNR and FQNEAQ (reference sequence). The CDR3 has 17 amino acids. The V gene end was trimmed by 8 bases and the J gene end by 1 base; junction bases not matched to a gene: 12. CDR3 DNA: TGTGCCAGCGAACCTACGGTAGCGGGAGGTGGCACAGATACGCAGTATTTT. Translation gives CASEPTVAGGGTDTQYF. The variable domain in full, with the rest retrieved from reference TRBV7-9 and TRBJ2-3, is DTGVSQNPRHKITKRGQNVTFRCDPISEHNRLYWYRQTLGQGPEFLTYFQNEAQLEKSRLLSDRFSAERPKGSFSTLEIQRTEQGDSAMYLCASEPTVAGGGTDTQYFGPGTRLTVL.

This clonotype has a count of ten or more. The rearrangement links TRBV5-1 to TRBJ2-7, with D possibly called TRBD1 or TRBD2 (5 bases each). The ends were cut back, 0 bases at V and 5 bases at J, with 9 bases in the middle. The length of the CDR3 is 13 residues. The germline gives CDR1 SGHRS, CDR2 YFSETQ. CDR3 nucleotide sequence: TGCGCCAGCAGCTTGGGAGGGGAACACGAGCAGTACTTC. Its translation: CASSLGGEHEQYF.

This clonotype was observed many times. The V and J genes are TRBV4-2 and TRBJ2-1; maybe TRBD2 (5 bases). V was shortened by 0 bases and J by 4 bases, with 19 bases between the two germline ends. The CDR3 runs to 18 residues. The germline gives CDR1 LGHNA, CDR2 YNFKEQ. The CDR3 loop is CASSQDEVEALGYNEQFF. For the CDR3, the DNA is TGTGCCAGCAGCCAAGATGAAGTGGAGGCCCTGGGATACAATGAGCAGTTCTTC.

V is TRBV7-2 and J is TRBJ1-6; D not certain. Germline assignment: CDR1 SGHTA and CDR2 FQGNSA. This CDR3 has 16 residues. Trimming removed 6 bases at V and 0 bases at J, with 12 bases between. CDR3 loop: CASSRTPSSYNSPLHF. The CDR3 DNA reads TGTGCCAGCAGTCGGACTCCGAGCTCCTATAATTCACCCCTCCACTTT.

This clonotype was detected only a few times. This rearrangement joins TRBV29-1 to TRBJ2-1; D is unclear. The V end was cut by 7 bases, the J end by 7 bases, with 11 bases between. The length of the CDR3 is 11 residues. The V gene's germline CDR1 is SQVTM and CDR2 ANQGSEA. CDR3 bases: TGCAGCGCCCGCCCAGCGAATGAGCAGTTCTTC. Protein product: CSARPANEQFF.

The V call is TRBV5-1, the J call TRBJ2-5; 10 positions match TRBD2. Germline-derived CDR1 and CDR2 are SGHRS and YFSETQ. The J segment lost 5 bases and the V segment lost 3 bases, leaving 7 bases of the junction unmatched. The CDR3 has 15 amino acids. CDR3 protein: CASSSAGGEVETQYF. As DNA, the CDR3 is TGCGCCAGCAGCTCAGCGGGGGGGGAAGTGGAGACCCAGTACTTC.

A few counts support this clonotype. V and J are TRBV3-1 and TRBJ1-1; 7 bases line up with TRBD1. Germline CDR1 is LGHDT and CDR2 is YNNKEL (reference sequence). The length of the CDR3 is 16 residues. J gave up 6 bases and V 1 base, and 11 bases lay outside the gene matches. CDR3 in DNA: TGTGCCAGCAGCCAAGGTGGAAAGGGGGCAGGCGCTGAAGCTTTCTTT. This gives the protein CASSQGGKGAGAEAFF.

The chain has TRBV5-5 and TRBJ2-1, with D uncertain. The CDR3 is 15 residues long. V was trimmed by 0 bases and J by 3 bases, leaving 10 bases between them. Germline CDR1 is SGHKS and CDR2 is YYEKEE (reference sequence). The CDR3 spells CASSLGSWIYNEQFF. The CDR3 bases are TGTGCCAGCAGCTTGGGTAGCTGGATCTACAATGAGCAGTTCTTC.

The chain uses TRBV20-1 and TRBJ2-5; D is possibly TRBD1 (6 bases). Trimming removed 7 bases at V and 5 bases at J, with 17 bases between. The CDR3 sequence is 13 residues long. Germline lookup yields CDR1 DFQATT and CDR2 SNEGSKA (reference sequence). Written as DNA, the CDR3 is TGCAGTGGCACACAGGGCTTTCGGGAGACCCAGTACTTC. This encodes CSGTQGFRETQYF.

J is TRBJ2-5 and V is TRBV5-4; weak D call: TRBD2 (6 bases). From germline, CDR1 is SGHNT and CDR2 YYREEE (reference sequence). The CDR3 is 14 amino acids. V lost 3 bases, J lost 2 bases, and 11 bases lay in between. CDR3 coding DNA: TGTGCCAGCAGCTCCGGAGGAGGGCAAGAGACCCAGTACTTC. Encoded protein: CASSSGGGQETQYF.

This rearrangement joins TRBV7-9 to TRBJ1-1; tentatively, D is TRBD1 (6 bases). CDR3 length: 16 amino acids. V was shortened by 5 bases and J by 0 bases, with 16 bases between the two germline ends. The germline CDR1 and CDR2 sequences are SEHNR and FQNEAQ (reference sequence). The CDR3 bases are TGTGCCAGCAGCCCCTTGGGGGACAACATGAACACTGAAGCTTTCTTT. This gives the protein CASSPLGDNMNTEAFF.

This clonotype was found a few times. V gene TRBV12-3 or TRBV12-4 combines with J gene TRBJ2-5; 12 bases fit TRBD2. The CDR3 runs 16 residues. After removal of 3 bases from V and 5 bases from J, the junction contained 7 bases not matched to a gene. The CDR3 DNA follows: TGTGCCAGCAGTTTCCCTCTAGCGGGGGGGACGGAGACCCAGTACTTC. Its protein is CASSFPLAGGTETQYF.

CDR3 amino acids: CASSLAYTSGAKQFF. In DNA form, the CDR3 reads TGTGCCAGCAGTTTAGCGTATACTAGCGGGGCGAAGCAGTTCTTC. This chain links TRBV12-3 or TRBV12-4 with TRBJ2-1; 10 bases map to TRBD2. Germline trimming cut 0 bases from V and 11 bases from J; bases unmatched to any gene: 7. This CDR3 is 15 amino acids long.

In its sample, this clonotype was seen a few times. The V gene is TRBV16, the J gene TRBJ2-7; D remains ambiguous. The V and J ends lost 2 bases and 4 bases respectively, with 9 bases between them. Germline assignment: CDR1 KGHSY and CDR2 FQNENV. The CDR3 spans 13 residues. The CDR3 loop reads CASSQDELYEQYF. CDR3 DNA: TGTGCCAGCAGCCAAGATGAACTTTACGAGCAGTACTTC.

The sample holds a few counts of this clonotype. This rearrangement joins TRBV6-5 to TRBJ1-3; no definite D call. The CDR3 extends over 15 amino acids. The germline V and J ends were trimmed by 0 bases and 0 bases, with 6 bases remaining between them. CDR1 and CDR2 from the germline V gene are MNHEY and SVGAGI. CDR3 bases: TGTGCCAGCAGTTACTCGGCCGGCTCTGGAAACACCATATATTTT. Translated: CASSYSAGSGNTIYF.

This clonotype showed up just a few times. This chain links TRBV27 with TRBJ2-3; TRBD2 matches 11 bases. Per the germline V gene, CDR1 is MNHEY and CDR2 is SMNVEV (reference sequence). V was clipped by 6 bases and J by 6 bases; unmatched bases: 8. This CDR3 is 15 amino acids long. In DNA, the CDR3 is TGTGCCAGCAGCACTTTAGCGGGGGGGCGGGATACGCAGTATTTT. Translated, it gives CASSTLAGGRDTQYF.

The chain is built from TRBV4-3 and TRBJ2-1; 13 nucleotides align to TRBD2. This CDR3 contains 17 residues. Germline V lookup: CDR1 LGHNA, CDR2 YSLEER. Unmatched junction bases numbered 7, after V lost 2 bases and J lost 6 bases. CDR3 bases: TGCGCCAGCAGCCAACCTCCGGGGACTAGCGGGATCAATGAGCAGTTCTTC. Protein product: CASSQPPGTSGINEQFF.

This clonotype came up a few times. Written as DNA, the CDR3 is TGCGCCAGCAGCCAAGCTGTTCCAAGTGGGAATGAGCAGTTCTTC. Amino acids: CASSQAVPSGNEQFF. The V gene is TRBV4-3, the J gene TRBJ2-1, with D unresolved. CDR3 length: 15 amino acids. V lost 1 base and J 7 bases, leaving 14 bases between the germline ends. CDR1 is LGHNA and CDR2 is YSLEER in the germline V gene.

The J gene is TRBJ2-1, the V gene TRBV11-2; D gene ambiguous. Per the germline V gene, CDR1 is SGHAT and CDR2 is FQNNGV. There are 19 residues in the CDR3. Between the trimmed V and J ends, which lost 5 bases and 0 bases, there was a span of 23 bases. The CDR3 loop reads CASSPFFMAHSSSYNEQFF. Here the CDR3 DNA reads TGTGCCAGCAGCCCCTTTTTTATGGCGCACTCTAGCTCCTACAATGAGCAGTTCTTC.

The sample holds a few counts of this clonotype. This sequence joins TRBV29-1 and TRBJ2-4, with 8 bases aligning to TRBD1. The germline CDR1 and CDR2 sequences are SQVTM and ANQGSEA. The CDR3 has 12 amino acids. J was trimmed by 6 bases and V by 5 bases; bases with no gene match: 3. This CDR3 reads CSVRTGINIQYF. Here the CDR3 DNA reads TGCAGCGTTCGGACAGGGATAAACATTCAGTACTTC.